This entry concerns a single TCR beta chain. No antigen is known for it. The library was made from cDNA and included unique molecular identifiers. A single record per CDR3 protein comes from TCRdb applying MiXCR to the PCR reads. The sample has 350,000 to 450,000 distinct CDR3 sequences, roughly 38% seen once. The entry originates in a study of post-analysis software for immune sequencing data. Trimming took 2 bases from V and 8 from J; bases not matched to a gene: 9. Germline CDR1 and CDR2: KGHSH and LQKENI. The CDR3 length is 16 residues. Study results and caveats: TRBV5-6, TRBV5-1 and TRBV20-1 were among five TRBV segments more frequent in patients than controls.

Sequenced material: blood. The V and J genes are TRBV18 and TRBJ2-1; 10 bases line up with TRBD1. This clonotype was sampled from a girl under 18 with multiple sclerosis. This chain's CDR3 is CASSPFDRGQLDEQFF. In nucleotides, the CDR3 is TGTGCCAGCTCACCATTCGACAGGGGGCAGTTAGATGAGCAGTTCTTC.